A selection of T cell receptor beta chains follows, all from one sample in a study of beta chain features in type 1 diabetes. Measured with immunoSEQ multiplex PCR; TCRdb has only the in-frame clones, and not every one. The sample holds some 900,000 clones; under 20% are singletons and the top ten take 0.02% to 0.03%. Specimen: naive CD4+ T cells from blood. The origin of the receptors is a woman aged 18-29 years in good health. CDR3s include the opening cysteine and the closing phenylalanine or tryptophan. A D gene is named only where the DNA matches it firmly. The listing skips clone size in some rows; elsewhere it reads once, few, many or a size class.

j_call clone_size v_call d_call cdr3_aa cdr3_nt
TRBJ2-3 few TRBV9 TRBD1 CASSARQGRTDTQYF TGTGCCAGCAGCGCCAGACAGGGGCGCACAGATACGCAGTATTTT
TRBJ2-7 - TRBV28 TRBD1 CASRLNRGPPYEQYF TGTGCCAGCAGGCTAAACAGGGGGCCCCCATACGAGCAGTACTTC
TRBJ2-6 few TRBV7-2 - CASSLNTGKSGANVLTF TGTGCCAGCAGCTTAAACACAGGGAAATCTGGGGCCAACGTCCTGACTTTC
TRBJ2-1 few TRBV5-1 TRBD1 CASSPRRGPPTYNEQFF TGCGCCAGCAGCCCCCGAAGGGGGCCCCCTACCTACAATGAGCAGTTCTTC
TRBJ1-1 few TRBV4-3 TRBD1 CASSPRPQGAMNTEAFF TGCGCCAGCAGCCCCCGTCCTCAGGGGGCCATGAACACTGAAGCTTTCTTT
TRBJ2-7 - TRBV27 - CASSLDGASYEQYF TGTGCCAGCAGTTTAGATGGGGCCTCCTACGAGCAGTACTTC
TRBJ2-1 - TRBV28 TRBD2 CAVGSGSSREQFF TGTGCCGTAGGAAGCGGGAGTTCTCGTGAGCAGTTCTTC
TRBJ2-7 - TRBV29-1 - CSGTRGRDEQYF TGCAGCGGAACCAGGGGGAGGGACGAGCAGTACTTC
TRBJ2-3 - TRBV27 - CASSSAGWYRTDTQYF TGTGCCAGCAGTTCCGCCGGTTGGTACCGCACAGATACGCAGTATTTT
TRBJ2-7 few TRBV6-6 - CASSPLAEAYEQYF TGTGCCAGCAGCCCCTTGGCCGAGGCCTACGAGCAGTACTTC
TRBJ2-3 few TRBV5-1 - CASRREQADTQYF TGCGCCAGCAGAAGAGAGCAAGCAGATACGCAGTATTTT
TRBJ2-3 - TRBV29-1 TRBD1 CSVVRGQVGDTQYF TGCAGCGTCGTCCGTGGACAGGTAGGAGATACGCAGTATTTT
TRBJ2-7 - TRBV28 - CASSSSHYEQYF TGTGCCAGCAGTTCCTCCCACTACGAGCAGTACTTC